The rows below give T cell receptor beta chains drawn from one sample of a study of blood T cell repertoires in COVID-19. Using immunoSEQ multiplex PCR, the repertoire was profiled, and TCRdb retains in-frame clones only, with some absent. The table includes approximately 320,000 clones, roughly 87% detected once. Material for sequencing was PBMCs or T cells enriched from blood (not recorded which). These receptors originate from a woman aged 18-29 years who had recovered from COVID-19. Both conserved end residues are part of each CDR3. The D gene is left open where the match is weak.

D	length	V	J	CDR3
NA	13	TRBV29-1	TRBJ1-1	CSVHRGGNTEAFF
NA	12	TRBV15	TRBJ1-1	CATSSGQSEAFF
TRBD1	15	TRBV27	TRBJ1-1	CASESGTGARAEAFF
NA	14	TRBV7-9	TRBJ2-3	CASSLEFRADTQYF
NA	13	TRBV11-2	TRBJ1-4	CASSLIQNEKLFF
NA	11	TRBV19	TRBJ1-2	CASQGYYGYTF
NA	12	TRBV19	TRBJ2-3	CASASGTDTQYF
NA	17	TRBV10-3	TRBJ1-4	CAISEGSVGATNEKLFF
NA	13	TRBV12-5	TRBJ1-1	CASALGGDTEAFF
TRBD2	14	TRBV9	TRBJ2-5	CASSAGTSGVRSYF
TRBD1	16	TRBV7-3	TRBJ2-1	CASSPIRTGYYNEQFF
TRBD1	13	TRBV7-3	TRBJ1-1	CASRFTGEHEAFF
TRBD1	14	TRBV19	TRBJ1-4	CASSLGQGNEKLFF
NA	15	TRBV27	TRBJ2-1	CASSRIAGYYNEQFF
TRBD1	16	TRBV5-4	TRBJ1-1	CASSLGPDRANTEAFF
NA	15	TRBV27	TRBJ2-1	CASSPPASYYNEQFF
NA	14	TRBV7-8	TRBJ1-1	CASSSQQGNTEAFF